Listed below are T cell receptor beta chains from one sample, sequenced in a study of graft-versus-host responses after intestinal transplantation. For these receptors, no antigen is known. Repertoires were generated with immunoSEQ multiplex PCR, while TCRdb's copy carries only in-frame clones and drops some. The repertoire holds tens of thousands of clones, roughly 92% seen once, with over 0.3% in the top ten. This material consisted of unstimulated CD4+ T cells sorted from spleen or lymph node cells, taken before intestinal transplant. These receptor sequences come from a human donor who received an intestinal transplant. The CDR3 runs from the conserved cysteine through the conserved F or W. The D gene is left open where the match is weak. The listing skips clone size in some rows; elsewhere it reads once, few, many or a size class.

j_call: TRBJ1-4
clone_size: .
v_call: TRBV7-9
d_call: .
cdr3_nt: TGTGCCAGCAGCTTAGCGCAGGAAAGGAAGGAAAAACTGTTTTTT
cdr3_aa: CASSLAQERKEKLFF

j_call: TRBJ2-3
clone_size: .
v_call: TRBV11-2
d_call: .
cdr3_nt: TGTGCCAGCAGCTTAGAGTATATTGGTAGCACAGATACGCAGTATTTT
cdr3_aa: CASSLEYIGSTDTQYF

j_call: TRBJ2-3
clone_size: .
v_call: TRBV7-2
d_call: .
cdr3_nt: TGTGCCAGCAGCTTAGATACCACAGATACGCAGTATTTT
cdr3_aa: CASSLDTTDTQYF

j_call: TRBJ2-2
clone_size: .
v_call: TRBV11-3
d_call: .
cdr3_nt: TGTGCCAGCAGCCCACAATTTACAGTCTTCGGCACCGGGGAGCTGTTTTTT
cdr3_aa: CASSPQFTVFGTGELFF

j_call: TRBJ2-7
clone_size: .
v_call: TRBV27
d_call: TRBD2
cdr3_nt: TGTGCCAGCAGTCCGGGACTAGCGGGAGGGCCGCAGCAGTACTTC
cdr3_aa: CASSPGLAGGPQQYF

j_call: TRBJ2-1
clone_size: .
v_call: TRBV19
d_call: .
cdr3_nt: TGTGCCAGTAGTATATCGGGCAGGGGCTCCTACAATGAGCAGTTCTTC
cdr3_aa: CASSISGRGSYNEQFF

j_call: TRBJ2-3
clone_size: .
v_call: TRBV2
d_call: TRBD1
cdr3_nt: TGTGCCAGCAGTGGTTGGACAGGGGGCATCTCTAGCACAGATACGCAGTATTTT
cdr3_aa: CASSGWTGGISSTDTQYF

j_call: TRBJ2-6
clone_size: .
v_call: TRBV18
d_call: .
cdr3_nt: TGTGCCAGCTCACTGTTGCTCCCGGACAGCTCTGGGGCCAACGTCCTGACTTTC
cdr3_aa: CASSLLLPDSSGANVLTF

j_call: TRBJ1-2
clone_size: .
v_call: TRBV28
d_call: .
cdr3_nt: TGTGCCAGCTTTAGGGCGCGGGGGGGCTACACCTTC
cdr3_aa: CASFRARGGYTF

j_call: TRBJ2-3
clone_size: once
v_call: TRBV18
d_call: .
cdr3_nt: TGTGCCAGCTCACTTGACAGAAACACAGATACGCAGTATTTT
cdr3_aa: CASSLDRNTDTQYF

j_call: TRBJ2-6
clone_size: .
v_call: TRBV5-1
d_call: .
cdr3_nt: TGCGCCAGCAGTTATGAGGGGCCTCTAGGGGCCAACGTCCTGACTTTC
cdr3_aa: CASSYEGPLGANVLTF

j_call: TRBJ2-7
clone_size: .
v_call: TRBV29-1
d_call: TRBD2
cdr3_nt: TGCAGCGTTGGGAAGGGACTACTAAACTACGAGCAGTACTTC
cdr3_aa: CSVGKGLLNYEQYF

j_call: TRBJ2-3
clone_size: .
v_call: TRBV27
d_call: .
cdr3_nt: TGTGCCAGCAGTTTTTACCGGGACTTCACAGATACGCAGTATTTT
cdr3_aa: CASSFYRDFTDTQYF

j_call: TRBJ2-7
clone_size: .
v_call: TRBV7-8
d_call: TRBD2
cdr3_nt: TGTGCCAGCAGCTCACTAGCGGGAGGATCCGAGCAGTACTTC
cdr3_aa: CASSSLAGGSEQYF

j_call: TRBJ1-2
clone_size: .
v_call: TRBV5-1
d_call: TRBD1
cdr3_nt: TGCGCCAGCAGCTCCGGATGGAGGGGGCGCGACTATGGCTACACCTTC
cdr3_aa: CASSSGWRGRDYGYTF

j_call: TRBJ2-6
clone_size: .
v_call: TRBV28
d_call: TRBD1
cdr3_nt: TGTGCCAGCAGTTTACAGGCAGGGGGCCCTGGGGCCAACGTCCTGACTTTC
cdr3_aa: CASSLQAGGPGANVLTF

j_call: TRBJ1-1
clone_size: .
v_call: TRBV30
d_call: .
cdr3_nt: TGTGCCTGGAGTGTAAGGGGGGGAGATAAAGCTTTCTTT
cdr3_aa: CAWSVRGGDKAFF

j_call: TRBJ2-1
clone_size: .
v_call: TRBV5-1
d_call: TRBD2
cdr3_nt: TGCGCCAGCAGCTTGGTGGGGGGAGGGGCCTACAATGAGCAGTTCTTC
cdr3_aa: CASSLVGGGAYNEQFF

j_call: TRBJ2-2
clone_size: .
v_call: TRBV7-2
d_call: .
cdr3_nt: TGTGCCAGCAACGTGAGTCCAGAGAGGACCGGGGAGCTGTTTTTT
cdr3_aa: CASNVSPERTGELFF

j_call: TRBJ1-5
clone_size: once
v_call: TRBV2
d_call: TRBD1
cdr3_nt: TGTGCCAGCAGTGGTTGGAGGACAGGGGTTGTTCAGCCCCAGCATTTT
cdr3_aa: CASSGWRTGVVQPQHF